This T cell receptor (beta chain) is drawn from a study of T-cell reconstitution after alpha-beta-depleted transplantation in children. Construction of the TCRbeta library involved unique molecular identifiers. TCRdb reanalysed the PCR reads using MiXCR and keeps one entry per CDR3 protein. The table shows hundreds of thousands of distinct CDR3 sequences, with around 13% occurring only once. This clonotype showed up many times. Trimming removed 2 bases at V and 11 bases at J, with 17 bases between. There are 13 residues in the CDR3. The germline CDR1 and CDR2 sequences are SQVTM and ANQGSEA. This chain joins TRBV29-1 and TRBJ2-3; D is undetermined. Sequenced material: PBMCs, taken before TCRalphabeta/CD19-depleted stem cell transplant. The source of this sequence is a girl aged 2 to 10 with congenital amegakaryocytic thrombocytopenia, due to receive a stem cell transplant. The CDR3 is CSVEFAVNYGQYF. The CDR3 DNA follows: TGCAGCGTTGAATTCGCAGTCAACTACGGGCAGTATTTT.